The TCR beta chain described here comes from a study of T cell responses to AZD1222 COVID-19 vaccine. Study details: Pooling of second doses given at about 4 or about 12 weeks was done. Overall study findings and caveats: Scientists sampled the repertoires only once the peak T cell response had passed.

From germline, CDR1 is ENHRY and CDR2 SYGVKD. Trimming took 10 bases from V and 3 from J, leaving 18 bases between them. The CDR3 covers 14 residues. Comment on this clone: Its target is unknown.

Clones were sequenced by immunoSEQ multiplex PCR, and TCRdb holds only the in-frame ones, with some missing. The sample has some 150,000 clones, roughly nine tenths seen once. The clonotype originates from an adult in good health. The rearrangement uses TRBV10-3 and TRBJ1-1; a possible D gene is TRBD1 (5 bases). The sample consisted of peripheral blood, taken on day 0 of AZD1222 vaccination. CDR3 protein: CATQDWGRDTEAFF. In DNA, the CDR3 is TGTGCCACCCAGGACTGGGGGAGGGACACTGAAGCTTTCTTT.